This T cell receptor beta chain emerged from a study of vaccination and CD4 T cells after COVID-19. Across the study: Following dose two, a median approximately 72 days (range 14 to 241) passed before post-vaccine samples were taken. General study findings and limits: In median terms, SARS-CoV-2-reactive clonotypes went from about 20 to 38, a nonsignificant rise.

An Oncomine TCR Beta short-read assay was used to sequence the DNA from cultured CD4+ T cells. In TCRdb, the PCR reads were re-called with MiXCR into one record per CDR3 protein. The sample carries more than 5,500 distinct CDR3 sequences, about 30% recorded once. With regard to this clonotype: Its antigen is still unknown.

This CDR3 has 15 residues. Trimming removed 0 bases from V and 5 bases from J, with 12 bases in between. Germline V CDR1 and CDR2: LGHNA, YNFKEQ. Treatment defined: roughly 10-day PBMC culture with coronavirus spike peptide pools or control peptides (ViraFEST assay). CD4+ T cells of the unexposed donor were collected before the COVID-19 pandemic (2011-2018). With approximately 10 ug/ml peptide pools and approximately 10 IU/ml IL-2, PBMCs were cultured at some 2.2 million per well. Sequencing was carried out using CD4+ T cells from blood, cultured in vitro. This clonotype was sampled from a human donor in good health. This chain links TRBV4-2 with TRBJ2-3; D might be TRBD2 (5 bases). The DNA for the CDR3 is TGTGCCAGCAGCCAAGATGAGGCGGGTCGAGATACGCAGTATTTT. Its translation is CASSQDEAGRDTQYF.